This entry lists 25 T cell receptor beta chains sequenced from one sample in a study of T cell responses to AZD1222 COVID-19 vaccine. The table came from immunoSEQ multiplex PCR; TCRdb's copy has only in-frame clones and leaves some out. The sample lists about 100,000 clones, around nine tenths seen once, with about 20% in the top ten. The source was peripheral blood, collected on day 0 of AZD1222 vaccination. These receptors were taken from an adult in good health.

The chain combines TRBV12-3 or TRBV12-4 with TRBJ1-5; possibly TRBD1 for D (5 bases). The V and J ends lost 7 bases and 6 bases respectively, with 13 bases between them. This CDR3 spans 13 amino acids. In DNA form, the CDR3 reads TGTGCCAGCAATCAGGGTGGATCTCAGCCCCAGCATTTT. Amino acids: CASNQGGSQPQHF.

V gene TRBV4-2 combines with J gene TRBJ1-3, with unresolved D. V lost 0 bases to trimming and J lost 0 bases, with 9 bases between them. The CDR3 length is 16 residues. Germline values: CDR1 LGHNA, CDR2 YNFKEQ. The CDR3 DNA sequence: TGTGCCAGCAGCCAAGAAGGCGGTAGCTCTGGAAACACCATATATTTT. Protein: CASSQEGGSSGNTIYF.

This chain connects TRBV9 to TRBJ2-2; D unclear. CDR1 is SGDLS, CDR2 YYNGEE, per germline. Trimming took off 2 bases at V and 1 base at J, with 9 bases between the two ends. The CDR3 totals 15 residues. CDR3: CASSVTALNTGELFF. For the CDR3, the DNA is TGTGCCAGCAGCGTTACAGCCCTGAACACCGGGGAGCTGTTTTTT. The variable domain in full, with the rest retrieved from reference TRBV9 and TRBJ2-2, is DSGVTQTPKHLITATGQRVTLRCSPRSGDLSVYWYQQSLDQGLQFLIQYYNGEERAKGNILERFSAQQFPDLHSELNLSSLELGDSALYFCASSVTALNTGELFFGEGSRLTVL.

The chain has TRBV6-5 and TRBJ2-7, with D perhaps TRBD1 (5 bases). Germline values: CDR1 MNHEY, CDR2 SVGAGI. The CDR3 spans 14 residues. Trimming removed 2 bases from V and 2 bases from J, with 10 bases in between. CDR3 amino acids: CASSYTTGAYEQYF. In nucleotides, the CDR3 is TGTGCCAGCAGTTACACCACAGGTGCCTACGAGCAGTACTTC.

The rearrangement uses TRBV7-2 and TRBJ2-7; D is tentatively TRBD1 or TRBD2 (5 bases each). Germline CDR1 and CDR2: SGHTA and FQGNSA. The CDR3 loop spans 14 amino acids. The V and J ends lost 4 bases and 2 bases respectively, with 12 bases between them. CDR3 in amino acids: CASSYAGGPYEQYF. CDR3 DNA sequence: TGTGCCAGCAGCTACGCTGGGGGTCCCTACGAGCAGTACTTC.

This clone was counted only a few times. V and J are TRBV3-1 (or the pseudogene TRBV3-2) and TRBJ2-7, with D unclear. This CDR3 region has 13 residues. Trimming left V 4 bases short and J 6 bases short, with 13 bases between. Germline loops: CDR1 LGHDT, CDR2 YNNKEL (reference sequence). The chain's CDR3 is CASSPQGSREQYF. The CDR3 nucleotides are TGTGCCAGCAGCCCCCAAGGTAGTCGCGAGCAGTACTTC.

This chain connects TRBV11-2 to TRBJ1-1, with unresolved D. Trimming cost V 5 bases and J 7 bases, with 11 bases left between them. Per the germline V gene, CDR1 is SGHAT and CDR2 is FQNNGV. This CDR3 comprises 12 residues. Here the CDR3 reads CASSQNKGEAFF. The DNA of the CDR3 is TGTGCCAGCAGCCAAAACAAGGGTGAAGCTTTCTTT.

The V gene is TRBV6-1, the J gene TRBJ1-5; TRBD1 might be the D (5 bases). Germline V gene sequence: CDR1 MNHNS, CDR2 SASEGT. This CDR3 comprises 14 residues. Trimming removed 2 bases at V and 6 bases at J, with 11 bases between. The CDR3 DNA follows: TGTGCCAGCAGTGAACAAGGGGCAAGTCAGCCCCAGCATTTT. Encoded protein: CASSEQGASQPQHF.

This sequence joins TRBV6-2 or TRBV6-3 and TRBJ2-5, with TRBD2 matching over 8 bases. CDR3 length: 16 residues. Germline loops: CDR1 MNHEY, CDR2 SVGEGT. Trimming removed 2 bases from V and 4 bases from J; junction bases left unmatched: 9. CDR3: CASSYPPRGVRETQYF. For the CDR3, the DNA is TGTGCCAGCAGTTACCCCCCGCGGGGGGTTAGAGAGACCCAGTACTTC.

The chain employs TRBV4-1 and TRBJ1-1; D uncertain. Trimming left V 0 bases short and J 11 bases short, with 7 bases between. CDR1 MGHRA and CDR2 YSYEKL come from the germline V gene. The length of the CDR3 is 11 residues. CDR3 sequence: CASSQDFTAFF. In DNA form, the CDR3 reads TGCGCCAGCAGCCAAGATTTCACTGCTTTCTTT.

The rearrangement joins TRBV9 to TRBJ1-6, with no clear D. Germline loops: CDR1 SGDLS, CDR2 YYNGEE. CDR3 length: 16 amino acids. V lost 0 bases to trimming and J lost 4 bases, with 11 bases between them. Here the CDR3 reads CASSVDPATYNSPLHF. In DNA, the CDR3 is TGTGCCAGCAGCGTAGACCCCGCTACTTATAATTCACCCCTCCACTTT.

The chain uses TRBV5-4 and TRBJ1-1, with D tentatively TRBD1 (5 bases). From germline, CDR1 is SGHNT and CDR2 YYREEE (reference sequence). V shed 0 bases and J shed 8 bases, with 8 bases lying between them. The CDR3 has 12 residues. CDR3 DNA sequence: TGTGCCAGCAGCTTGGTGAGGGGAGAAGCTTTCTTT. Its translation is CASSLVRGEAFF.

J is TRBJ2-1 and V is TRBV7-9; 14 bases align to TRBD2. CDR1 and CDR2 from the germline V gene are SEHNR and FQNEAQ (reference sequence). V was pared by 3 bases and J by 5 bases, with 9 bases of the junction left unmatched. There are 18 residues in the CDR3. This CDR3 is CASSFYLGTSGGNNEQFF. In DNA, the CDR3 is TGTGCCAGCAGCTTCTACCTCGGGACTAGCGGGGGAAACAATGAGCAGTTCTTC.

The genes are TRBV5-6 and TRBJ2-1, with D unresolved. Trimming removed 0 bases from V and 8 bases from J, with 9 bases in between. The germline V gene has CDR1 SGHDT and CDR2 YYEEEE. The CDR3 spans 13 residues. The CDR3 DNA reads as TGTGCCAGCAGCTTGGTCAGCGAGGATGAGCAGTTCTTC. This sequence encodes CASSLVSEDEQFF.

This chain joins TRBV5-1 and TRBJ2-3; TRBD1 matches at 8 bases. This CDR3 contains 15 residues. V lost 2 bases to trimming and J lost 2 bases; unmatched junction nucleotides: 4. CDR1 and CDR2 from the germline V gene are SGHRS and YFSETQ. The CDR3 DNA sequence: TGCGCCAGCAGCTTCAGACAGGGGAACACAGATACGCAGTATTTT. Translated: CASSFRQGNTDTQYF.

V gene TRBV2 combines with J gene TRBJ1-5, with D unclear. Germline V CDR1 and CDR2: SNHLY, FYNNEI. CDR3 size: 15 residues. The ends were cut back, 6 bases at V and 6 bases at J, with 18 bases in the middle. The CDR3 loop is CASRRAPNIGQPQHF. CDR3 nucleotide sequence: TGTGCCAGCAGGAGAGCCCCCAACATTGGTCAGCCCCAGCATTTT. The full variable domain, with the rest looked up from reference TRBV2 and TRBJ1-5, is EPEVTQTPSHQVTQMGQEVILRCVPISNHLYFYWYRQILGQKVEFLVSFYNNEISEKSEIFDDQFSVERPDGSNFTLKIRSTKLEDSAMYFCASRRAPNIGQPQHFGDGTRLSIL.

The genes are TRBV7-8 and TRBJ2-7; either TRBD1 or TRBD2 may supply D (5 bases each). The CDR3 length is 15 residues. The germline V gene has CDR1 SGHVS and CDR2 FQNEAQ. V was clipped by 4 bases and J by 3 bases, with 16 bases between them. CDR3 nucleotide sequence: TGTGCCAGCAGCTACGGGACCGTTGTTCTCTACGAGCAGTACTTC. It yields the protein CASSYGTVVLYEQYF. Using reference TRBV7-8 and TRBJ2-7 for the parts outside the CDR3, the full variable domain is GAGVSQSPRYKVAKRGQDVALRCDPISGHVSLFWYQQALGQGPEFLTYFQNEAQLDKSGLPSDRFFAERPEGSVSTLKIQRTQQEDSAVYLCASSYGTVVLYEQYFGPGTRLTVT.

This sequence joins TRBV9 and TRBJ2-3; 7 bases fit TRBD1. The CDR3 consists of 15 residues. Trimming at V came to 4 bases and at J to 1 base, leaving 6 bases not matched to a gene. Germline CDR1 reads SGDLS; CDR2 reads YYNGEE. CDR3 loop: CASSPRGHGTDTQYF. CDR3 in DNA: TGTGCCAGCAGCCCGAGGGGGCATGGCACAGATACGCAGTATTTT. Variable domain in full (rest from reference TRBV9 and TRBJ2-3): DSGVTQTPKHLITATGQRVTLRCSPRSGDLSVYWYQQSLDQGLQFLIQYYNGEERAKGNILERFSAQQFPDLHSELNLSSLELGDSALYFCASSPRGHGTDTQYFGPGTRLTVL.

The V and J genes are TRBV5-1 and TRBJ2-7; TRBD1 aligns across 9 bases. Germline CDR1 is SGHRS and CDR2 is YFSETQ. The CDR3 runs 14 residues. The V and J ends lost 3 bases and 2 bases, in that order; junction bases with no gene match: 3. The CDR3 loop is CASSSRTGAYEQYF. In DNA form, the CDR3 reads TGCGCCAGCAGCTCGAGGACAGGGGCCTACGAGCAGTACTTC.

Only one count was recorded for this clone. The CDR3 reads CSVEGGAYGYTF. The CDR3 nucleotides read TGCAGCGTTGAGGGGGGGGCCTATGGCTACACCTTC. V is TRBV29-1 and J is TRBJ1-2; TRBD1 is a possible D gene (6 bases). CDR1 SQVTM and CDR2 ANQGSEA come from the germline V gene. This CDR3 is 12 amino acids long. V was cut by 3 bases and J by 4 bases, with 9 bases left in between.

This chain links TRBV7-2 with TRBJ1-2, with D perhaps TRBD1 (5 bases). The CDR3 length is 15 residues. Germline assignment: CDR1 SGHTA and CDR2 FQGNSA. Trimming cost V 6 bases and J 4 bases, with 18 bases left between them. The CDR3 here is CASRPGGSSGYGYTF. The CDR3 DNA is TGTGCCAGCAGGCCTGGGGGGTCCTCAGGCTATGGCTACACCTTC.

The V and J genes are TRBV4-1 and TRBJ2-6, with D possibly matching TRBD1 (6 bases). V lost 1 base, J lost 0 bases, and 13 bases lay in between. This CDR3 is built from 18 residues. Germline CDR1 MGHRA, CDR2 YSYEKL. The chain's CDR3 is CASSQAPGQVSGANVLTF. The CDR3 nucleotides read TGCGCCAGCAGCCAAGCTCCGGGACAAGTCTCTGGGGCCAACGTCCTGACTTTC.

The chain employs TRBV29-1 and TRBJ1-2, with 7 bases that match TRBD1. J gave up 2 bases and V 5 bases, and 2 bases lay outside the gene matches. The CDR3 runs to 12 residues. The germline CDR1 and CDR2 sequences are SQVTM and ANQGSEA. The CDR3 is CSVTTGNYGYTF. The CDR3 DNA reads TGCAGCGTTACGACAGGGAACTATGGCTACACCTTC.

This chain connects TRBV4-2 to TRBJ1-1, with D possibly being TRBD1 (5 bases). There are 16 residues in the CDR3. CDR1 LGHNA and CDR2 YNFKEQ come from the germline V gene. Trimming pared 1 base from V and 4 bases from J, leaving 16 bases between. In nucleotides, the CDR3 is TGTGCCAGCAGCCAAGCACGCCTGACAGTTGGCACTGAAGCTTTCTTT. Its protein product is CASSQARLTVGTEAFF.

The rearrangement uses TRBV7-9 and TRBJ2-7, with D maybe TRBD2 (6 bases). Trimming left V 3 bases short and J 4 bases short, with 13 bases between. The germline CDR1 and CDR2 sequences are SEHNR and FQNEAQ (reference sequence). This CDR3 is built from 14 residues. CDR3 nucleotides: TGTGCCAGCAGCTTCTCGGCGGGGTCGTACGAGCAGTACTTC. This translates into CASSFSAGSYEQYF.